The rows below give T cell receptor beta chains drawn from one sample of a study of CD8 T cells in ankylosing spondylitis. Via MiXCR, TCRdb re-called the 5' RACE reads, giving one row per CDR3 protein. Counted here are approximately 240,000 distinct CDR3 sequences, 10% occurring once; the ten biggest clones make up approximately 2.5%. Sequencing input: blood, either unsorted or a sorted T cell fraction (not recorded which). The receptors derive from a male donor with ankylosing spondylitis or in good health (not recorded which). CDR3s include the opening cysteine and the closing phenylalanine or tryptophan. Each record gives: V gene, D gene, J gene, clone size, CDR3 length, CDR3 DNA, CDR3 protein. D genes are given only for firm matches. Clone size appears in some rows only: once, few, many, or a class for an expanded clone.

TRBV12-3/TRBV12-4,NA,TRBJ2-7,many,14,TGTGCCAGCAGCACCGGGAGCCACTTTTACGAGCAGTACTTC,CASSTGSHFYEQYF
TRBV6-2/TRBV6-3,TRBD1,TRBJ1-5,many,16,TGTGCCAGCAGTGACCCGACCGGACAGGGTGGTCAGCCCCAGCATTTT,CASSDPTGQGGQPQHF
TRBV20-1,TRBD1,TRBJ2-1,NA,14,TGCAGTGCTCCTCGACAGGGATCCTACAATGAGCAGTTCTTC,CSAPRQGSYNEQFF
TRBV12-3/TRBV12-4,NA,TRBJ1-4,NA,16,TGTGCCAGCAGTTCCCTTGTAAGCTTCACTAATGAAAAACTGTTTTTT,CASSSLVSFTNEKLFF
TRBV7-2,NA,TRBJ2-7,many,12,TGTGCCAGCAGCAGTACAACCTACGAGCAGTACTTC,CASSSTTYEQYF
TRBV6-1,NA,TRBJ1-1,many,15,TGTGCCAGCAGTGAAATCCCGGCCGGGAACACTGAAGCTTTCTTT,CASSEIPAGNTEAFF
TRBV18,NA,TRBJ1-1,NA,14,TGTGCCAGCTCACCAAGAGACACAGCCTATGAAGCTTTCTTT,CASSPRDTAYEAFF
TRBV20-1,TRBD2,TRBJ2-1,many,15,TGCAGTGCTAGAGAAGCGGGGGGGCCCCACAATGAGCAGTTCTTC,CSAREAGGPHNEQFF
TRBV7-2,TRBD2,TRBJ2-5,few,17,TGTGCCAGCAGCGCCCGAGGTAGCGGGAGGTCCCTAGAGACCCAGTACTTC,CASSARGSGRSLETQYF
TRBV12-3/TRBV12-4,TRBD1,TRBJ1-5,NA,14,TGTGCCAGCAGTGGGGACAGGGAGGATCAGCCCCAGCATTTT,CASSGDREDQPQHF
TRBV10-3,NA,TRBJ2-3,many,14,TGTGCCATCAGTAAGAGTTCCAACACAGATACGCAGTATTTT,CAISKSSNTDTQYF
TRBV4-2,NA,TRBJ2-7,NA,13,TGTGCCATGAGCCAGGGCTTCTCCTACGAGCAGTACTTC,CAMSQGFSYEQYF
TRBV10-3,NA,TRBJ1-1,many,14,TGTGCCATCGGTCCAGGTAGCATGAACACTGAAGCTTTCTTT,CAIGPGSMNTEAFF
TRBV11-1,NA,TRBJ2-4,NA,19,TGTGCCAGCAGCCTCCTCCTCGATATCCGGGGGATGGACAAAAACATTCAGTACTTC,CASSLLLDIRGMDKNIQYF
TRBV12-3/TRBV12-4,NA,TRBJ2-7,few,16,TGTGCCAGCAGTTTAGGAGTACCTCAGTTCATGTCTGAGCAGTACTTC,CASSLGVPQFMSEQYF
TRBV11-2,NA,TRBJ2-3,few,18,TGTGCCAGCAGCTTAGAGACAGCCCACGCCACCAACACAGATACGCAGTATTTT,CASSLETAHATNTDTQYF
TRBV5-1,NA,TRBJ2-1,many,15,TGCGCCAGCAGCTTGGTGGGGGAGGTCTACAATGAGCAGTTCTTC,CASSLVGEVYNEQFF
TRBV7-2,TRBD2,TRBJ2-1,many,14,TGTGCCAGCAGCTCAACTAGCGGGAGAAGGTTGCAGTTCTTC,CASSSTSGRRLQFF
TRBV5-6,NA,TRBJ2-1,many,13,TGTGCCAGCAGCTTGGGGACTAACAATGAGCAGTTCTTC,CASSLGTNNEQFF
TRBV6-5,NA,TRBJ2-7,many,14,TGTGCCAGCAGTTATTTTGACAGCTCCTACGAGCAGTACTTC,CASSYFDSSYEQYF
TRBV7-2,NA,TRBJ1-4,many,15,TGTGCCAGCAGCTCCGGGATGGGGACCTTTGAAAAACTGTTTTTT,CASSSGMGTFEKLFF
TRBV29-1,TRBD1,TRBJ2-7,NA,13,TGCAGCGTTGGAGGCCAGGGGGTAGCCGAGCAGTACTTC,CSVGGQGVAEQYF
TRBV29-1,NA,TRBJ2-7,many,14,TGCAGCGTTGAAGGTGGCACGGTGATTAACGAGCAGTACTTC,CSVEGGTVINEQYF
TRBV6-1,NA,TRBJ2-7,many,13,TGTGCCAGCAGTGTTTCATCAGGCTACGAGCAGTACTTC,CASSVSSGYEQYF
TRBV5-6,NA,TRBJ2-1,many,15,TGTGCCAGCAGCTTGGTCCAGGTCTTCTACAATGAGCAGTTCTTC,CASSLVQVFYNEQFF
TRBV20-1,TRBD2,TRBJ2-3,few,17,TGCAGTGCCCTCAGCGCTAGCGGGAGGGGGAGCACAGATACGCAGTATTTT,CSALSASGRGSTDTQYF
TRBV30,NA,TRBJ2-1,few,13,TGTGCCTTTGGTGGGAGCTCCTACAATGAGCAGTTCTTC,CAFGGSSYNEQFF
TRBV30,NA,TRBJ1-2,many,12,TGTGCCTGGAGTGCAGGAGGGAGTCGCGGCACCTTC,CAWSAGGSRGTF
TRBV5-1,TRBD2,TRBJ2-1,NA,16,TGCGCCAGCAGCCCCGCCGGACTAGCGGGGGGGGGTGAGCAGTTCTTC,CASSPAGLAGGGEQFF
TRBV30,TRBD1,TRBJ2-7,few,14,TGTGCCTGGAGTGAAGACAGGGGAGTCCACGAGCAGTACTTC,CAWSEDRGVHEQYF
TRBV12-3/TRBV12-4,NA,TRBJ2-6,many,16,TGTGCCAGCGGGGGAGGTCCGACGTCTGGGGCCAACGTCCTGACTTTC,CASGGGPTSGANVLTF
TRBV5-1,TRBD1,TRBJ1-5,many,17,TGCGCCAGCAGCTGGGGACAGGTCCGAAGGGGCAATCAGCCCCAGCATTTT,CASSWGQVRRGNQPQHF
TRBV6-1,TRBD2,TRBJ2-1,many,16,TGTGCCAGCAGTGAGAGCCCTAGCGGGAGGGCCAATGAGCAGTTCTTC,CASSESPSGRANEQFF
TRBV10-3,TRBD1,TRBJ2-2,NA,16,TGTGCCATCAGCCGAGGACAGGGGGTAGGCACCGGGGAGCTGTTTTTT,CAISRGQGVGTGELFF
TRBV5-1,TRBD1,TRBJ2-7,many,13,TGCGCCAGCAGCTATAATACAGGGGAAGCGTGGAACTTC,CASSYNTGEAWNF
TRBV6-1,NA,TRBJ1-2,many,12,TGTGCCAGTGACAGGAATAGCTATGGCTACACCTTC,CASDRNSYGYTF
TRBV5-1,NA,TRBJ1-2,many,14,TGCGCCAGCAGCCGGGACGGTGCTAACTATGGCTACACCTTC,CASSRDGANYGYTF
TRBV5-4,NA,TRBJ2-3,few,16,TGTGCCAGCAGCGAAGGACGGGGATGGGATCCAGATACGCAGTATTTT,CASSEGRGWDPDTQYF
TRBV2,TRBD2,TRBJ2-3,many,16,TGTGCCAGCAGTTCTCGGACTAGCGCTGGCACAGATACGCAGTATTTT,CASSSRTSAGTDTQYF
TRBV2,NA,TRBJ2-1,NA,12,TGTGCCAGCAGGGGGGAGGATGGGGAGCAGTTCTTC,CASRGEDGEQFF
TRBV5-1,NA,TRBJ2-7,NA,14,TGCGCCAGCAGCTCATTCCGGGGGACTGACGAGCAGTACTTC,CASSSFRGTDEQYF
TRBV5-1,TRBD2,TRBJ2-3,once,15,TGCGCCAGCCGGGGAGACGGCGGGAGAACAGATACGCAGTATTTT,CASRGDGGRTDTQYF
TRBV7-2,NA,TRBJ2-3,many,15,TGTGCCAGCAGCTTACGGTGGGGGAGGACAGATACGCAGTATTTT,CASSLRWGRTDTQYF
TRBV4-1,NA,TRBJ2-5,many,13,TGCGCCAGCAGCCATGTGGGTGGCGAGACCCAGTACTTC,CASSHVGGETQYF
TRBV30,NA,TRBJ2-7,NA,13,TGTGCCTGGAGTGTTTTAGGATCCTACGAGCAGTACTTC,CAWSVLGSYEQYF
TRBV29-1,NA,TRBJ2-3,many,15,TGCAGCGTTTATGGAGGAGGGCGCGTCACAGATACGCAGTATTTT,CSVYGGGRVTDTQYF
TRBV5-1,TRBD1,TRBJ2-7,many,16,TGCGCCAGCAGCCTGACGGGACAGGGTAGGGACTACGAGCAGTACTTC,CASSLTGQGRDYEQYF
TRBV28,NA,TRBJ2-5,many,14,TGTGCCAGCAGTTTAATCGGAGGAAGGGAGACCCAGTACTTC,CASSLIGGRETQYF
TRBV12-2,NA,TRBJ2-5,few,16,TGTGCAAGTCGCTTAGAGGGGCAGGGACCTTGGGAGACCCAGTACTTC,CASRLEGQGPWETQYF
TRBV10-3,NA,TRBJ1-2,few,14,TGTGCCATCAGTGAGTCACAGGAGGACTATGGCTACACCTTC,CAISESQEDYGYTF
TRBV11-3,NA,TRBJ2-1,few,11,TGTGCCAGCAGCTACGCACGGGAGCAGTTCTTC,CASSYAREQFF
TRBV9,NA,TRBJ2-3,NA,15,TGTGCCAGCAGCCCACAAGGGGGGGGACGAGATACGCAGTATTTT,CASSPQGGGRDTQYF
TRBV5-1,NA,TRBJ2-7,few,15,TGCGCCAGCAGACACCCCGGGGGCGATATGTACGAGCAGTACTTC,CASRHPGGDMYEQYF
TRBV6-1,NA,TRBJ1-5,many,12,TGTGCCAGCACCAGTACGGGAGAGCCCCAGCATTTT,CASTSTGEPQHF
TRBV5-1,NA,TRBJ1-1,many,15,TGCGCCAGCAGCTTGGCCTCCATTCAGTGGTCTGAAGCTTTCTTT,CASSLASIQWSEAFF
TRBV20-1,TRBD2,TRBJ2-1,many,13,TGCAGCCCACCCGAGCGGGGACCCAATGAGCAGTTCTTC,CSPPERGPNEQFF
TRBV11-2,TRBD1,TRBJ1-1,many,18,TGTGCCAGCAGCTTACCCCCTTGGACAGGCAACATGAACACTGAAGCTTTCTTT,CASSLPPWTGNMNTEAFF
TRBV30,NA,TRBJ1-2,NA,14,TGTGCCTGGAGTGACTCGCCGTCCCGCGGGGGCTACACCTTC,CAWSDSPSRGGYTF
TRBV29-1,NA,TRBJ2-7,few,15,TGCAGCGTTGAAGATCCGACGGGTGGGCCCTACGAGCAGTACTTC,CSVEDPTGGPYEQYF